These T cell receptor beta chains were read from a single sample in a study of CD8+ T cells in alopecia areata. The assay was immunoSEQ multiplex PCR, and TCRdb's table has in-frame clones only and misses some. The data show 130,000 or so clones, around 49% seen once. Sequencing was performed on CD8+ T cells sorted from blood, taken at week 0. The receptors were sampled from a human donor with alopecia areata. CDR3s include the opening cysteine and the closing phenylalanine or tryptophan. Each record gives: V gene, J gene, clone size, D gene, CDR3 DNA, CDR3 protein. A D gene is named only where the DNA matches it firmly. Where a row states a size, it is once, few, many or the class of an expanded clone; other rows omit it.

V gene: TRBV29-1
J gene: TRBJ2-1
clone size: NA
D gene: NA
CDR3 DNA: TGCAGCGTTGGTGACGGACGATTGAATGAGCAGTTCTTC
CDR3 protein: CSVGDGRLNEQFF

V gene: TRBV11-2
J gene: TRBJ1-1
clone size: few
D gene: TRBD1
CDR3 DNA: TGTGCCAGCAGGGACAGGACTGACACTGAAGCTTTCTTT
CDR3 protein: CASRDRTDTEAFF

V gene: TRBV5-6
J gene: TRBJ2-2
clone size: few
D gene: NA
CDR3 DNA: TGTGCCAGCACCCACGTCGTCGGGGAGCTGTTTTTT
CDR3 protein: CASTHVVGELFF

V gene: TRBV5-6
J gene: TRBJ1-1
clone size: NA
D gene: NA
CDR3 DNA: TGTGCCAGCAGCCTAAACATGAACACTGAAGCTTTCTTT
CDR3 protein: CASSLNMNTEAFF

V gene: TRBV4-1
J gene: TRBJ2-7
clone size: NA
D gene: NA
CDR3 DNA: TGCGCCAGCAGCTGGACTGCTTCCCTCTACTCCTACGAGCAGTACTTC
CDR3 protein: CASSWTASLYSYEQYF

V gene: TRBV4-2
J gene: TRBJ2-6
clone size: NA
D gene: NA
CDR3 DNA: TGTGCCAGCAGCCCGCCGGGTGGGTCTGGGGCCAACGTCCTGACTTTC
CDR3 protein: CASSPPGGSGANVLTF

V gene: TRBV6-6
J gene: TRBJ1-2
clone size: few
D gene: NA
CDR3 DNA: TGTGCCAGCAGTTACTCCCTCGAGGAGTACTATGGCTACACCTTC
CDR3 protein: CASSYSLEEYYGYTF

V gene: TRBV30
J gene: TRBJ1-6
clone size: NA
D gene: NA
CDR3 DNA: TGTGCCTGGAACGTACAGGGTTGGTCCTATAATTCACCCCTCCACTTT
CDR3 protein: CAWNVQGWSYNSPLHF

V gene: TRBV4-1
J gene: TRBJ2-3
clone size: once
D gene: NA
CDR3 DNA: TGCGCCAGCAGCCTTTGGGATCCAGATACGCAGTATTTT
CDR3 protein: CASSLWDPDTQYF

V gene: TRBV9
J gene: TRBJ2-1
clone size: NA
D gene: TRBD1
CDR3 DNA: TGTGCCAGCAGCGTTCGGACAGGGTCCATCAATGAGCAGTTCTTC
CDR3 protein: CASSVRTGSINEQFF

V gene: TRBV2
J gene: TRBJ1-1
clone size: NA
D gene: TRBD1
CDR3 DNA: TGTGCCAGCAGTGGGGACAGGGGATGGGACACTGAAGCTTTCTTT
CDR3 protein: CASSGDRGWDTEAFF

V gene: TRBV5-1
J gene: TRBJ1-1
clone size: NA
D gene: TRBD1
CDR3 DNA: TGCGCCAGCAGCTTTCTAGCAGGGGGAACTGAAGCTTTCTTT
CDR3 protein: CASSFLAGGTEAFF

V gene: TRBV27
J gene: TRBJ1-5
clone size: NA
D gene: TRBD1
CDR3 DNA: TGTGCCAGCAGTTTAGGAGGGGGCCTTAGCAATCAGCCCCAGCATTTT
CDR3 protein: CASSLGGGLSNQPQHF

V gene: TRBV29-1
J gene: TRBJ2-7
clone size: few
D gene: TRBD1
CDR3 DNA: TGCAGCGTTGTTACAGGGGCCTCCTACGAGCAGTACTTC
CDR3 protein: CSVVTGASYEQYF

V gene: TRBV6-5
J gene: TRBJ1-1
clone size: NA
D gene: NA
CDR3 DNA: TGTGCCAGCAGTTCTTTCCTGAACACTGAAGCTTTCTTT
CDR3 protein: CASSSFLNTEAFF

V gene: TRBV7-3
J gene: TRBJ2-7
clone size: NA
D gene: TRBD2
CDR3 DNA: TGTGCCAGCAGCTTAGAGGCGGGGGAGTTCTACGAGCAGTACTTC
CDR3 protein: CASSLEAGEFYEQYF

V gene: TRBV30
J gene: TRBJ2-2
clone size: NA
D gene: NA
CDR3 DNA: TGTGCCTGGATCGGGTGGACCGGGGAGCTGTTTTTT
CDR3 protein: CAWIGWTGELFF

V gene: TRBV6-5
J gene: TRBJ2-7
clone size: NA
D gene: NA
CDR3 DNA: TGTGCCAGCAGACGCTATGGAATCTCCTACGAGCAGTACTTC
CDR3 protein: CASRRYGISYEQYF

V gene: TRBV10-3
J gene: TRBJ1-1
clone size: few
D gene: NA
CDR3 DNA: TGTGCCATCACTGCTCTTTTGGGACAGAACACTGAAGCTTTCTTT
CDR3 protein: CAITALLGQNTEAFF

V gene: TRBV27
J gene: TRBJ1-3
clone size: NA
D gene: NA
CDR3 DNA: TGTGCCAGCAGACCAACAGGGTTGGGAAACACCATATATTTT
CDR3 protein: CASRPTGLGNTIYF

V gene: TRBV5-6
J gene: TRBJ2-6
clone size: NA
D gene: NA
CDR3 DNA: TGTGCCAGCAGCTCGGCCTTGGACCGAGGTTCTGGGGCCAACGTCCTGACTTTC
CDR3 protein: CASSSALDRGSGANVLTF

V gene: TRBV6-6
J gene: TRBJ1-1
clone size: few
D gene: NA
CDR3 DNA: TGTGCCAGCAGTTACTCGGCAGGAACTAAAAACACTGAAGCTTTCTTT
CDR3 protein: CASSYSAGTKNTEAFF

V gene: TRBV27
J gene: TRBJ1-1
clone size: NA
D gene: NA
CDR3 DNA: TGTGCCAGCAGCGAAAGGGGACCAGCTGAAGCTTTCTTT
CDR3 protein: CASSERGPAEAFF

V gene: TRBV5-1
J gene: TRBJ1-1
clone size: NA
D gene: TRBD1
CDR3 DNA: TGCGCCAGCAGCTGGGTGGGGACAGATGAAGCTTTCTTT
CDR3 protein: CASSWVGTDEAFF

V gene: TRBV15
J gene: TRBJ1-2
clone size: NA
D gene: TRBD1
CDR3 DNA: TGTGCCACCAGCAGATCTGACAGGGGCATTTATGGCTACACCTTC
CDR3 protein: CATSRSDRGIYGYTF

V gene: TRBV4-2
J gene: TRBJ2-2
clone size: few
D gene: NA
CDR3 DNA: TGTGCCAGCAGCCAAGATACGAATCCCGGGGAGCTGTTTTTT
CDR3 protein: CASSQDTNPGELFF

V gene: TRBV30
J gene: TRBJ1-1
clone size: NA
D gene: NA
CDR3 DNA: TGTGCCTGGAGTGTTAGTGGCAGGGCCTACACTGAAGCTTTCTTT
CDR3 protein: CAWSVSGRAYTEAFF

V gene: TRBV4-1
J gene: TRBJ2-2
clone size: NA
D gene: NA
CDR3 DNA: TGCGCCAGCGCCGAGTTATCCGGGGAGCTGTTTTTT
CDR3 protein: CASAELSGELFF

V gene: TRBV27
J gene: TRBJ2-2
clone size: few
D gene: NA
CDR3 DNA: TGTGCCAGCAGTTTAATGGGGTCCGGGGAGCTGTTTTTT
CDR3 protein: CASSLMGSGELFF

V gene: TRBV5-1
J gene: TRBJ2-2
clone size: NA
D gene: TRBD1
CDR3 DNA: TGCGCCAGCAGCTTGGAGGCAGGGGGCTTCAACGGGGAGCTGTTTTTT
CDR3 protein: CASSLEAGGFNGELFF

V gene: TRBV9
J gene: TRBJ2-2
clone size: NA
D gene: NA
CDR3 DNA: TGTGCCAGCAGCCACTCGAACACCGGGGAGCTGTTTTTT
CDR3 protein: CASSHSNTGELFF

V gene: TRBV6-5
J gene: TRBJ2-5
clone size: NA
D gene: NA
CDR3 DNA: TGTGCCAGCAGTTACCCCCAGGAGGAGACCCAGTACTTC
CDR3 protein: CASSYPQEETQYF

V gene: TRBV7-8
J gene: TRBJ2-7
clone size: NA
D gene: TRBD1
CDR3 DNA: TGTGCCAGCAGCTTACAGGGGGCTAGTAACGAGCAGTACTTC
CDR3 protein: CASSLQGASNEQYF

V gene: TRBV13
J gene: TRBJ2-7
clone size: once
D gene: NA
CDR3 DNA: TGTGCCAGCAGCGAAGGCGTGACGGGACTCTACGAGCAGTACTTC
CDR3 protein: CASSEGVTGLYEQYF

V gene: TRBV9
J gene: TRBJ2-1
clone size: once
D gene: NA
CDR3 DNA: TGTGCCAGCAGCGTAGAAAACCCCTTAGCGGAAGCCTACAATGAGCAGTTCTTC
CDR3 protein: CASSVENPLAEAYNEQFF

V gene: TRBV29-1
J gene: TRBJ2-2
clone size: few
D gene: TRBD1
CDR3 DNA: TGCAGCGTTGAAACGACAGGGGGCGACACCGGGGAGCTGTTTTTT
CDR3 protein: CSVETTGGDTGELFF

V gene: TRBV4-3
J gene: TRBJ2-5
clone size: few
D gene: TRBD2
CDR3 DNA: TGCGCCAGCAGCCGAATTACTAGCGATAAGGAGACCCAGTACTTC
CDR3 protein: CASSRITSDKETQYF

V gene: TRBV28
J gene: TRBJ2-3
clone size: few
D gene: NA
CDR3 DNA: TGTGCCAGCAGTTTATTCCGACTAGCAGATACGCAGTATTTT
CDR3 protein: CASSLFRLADTQYF

V gene: TRBV30
J gene: TRBJ2-7
clone size: NA
D gene: NA
CDR3 DNA: TGTGCCTGGAGTCGAGGGAACGAGCAGTACTTC
CDR3 protein: CAWSRGNEQYF

V gene: TRBV11-2
J gene: TRBJ2-2
clone size: NA
D gene: NA
CDR3 DNA: TGTGCCAGCAGCTTAATCACCGGGGAGCTGTTTTTT
CDR3 protein: CASSLITGELFF

V gene: TRBV27
J gene: TRBJ2-1
clone size: NA
D gene: NA
CDR3 DNA: TGTGCCAGCAGTTTAGACAGCTACAATGAGCAGTTCTTC
CDR3 protein: CASSLDSYNEQFF

V gene: TRBV13
J gene: TRBJ2-3
clone size: NA
D gene: TRBD1
CDR3 DNA: TGTGCCAGCAGGTCACAGGGGCGCACAGATACGCAGTATTTT
CDR3 protein: CASRSQGRTDTQYF

V gene: TRBV13
J gene: TRBJ2-3
clone size: NA
D gene: NA
CDR3 DNA: TGTGCCAGCAGCCTCTATCAAGGGGGGGACACAGATACGCAGTATTTT
CDR3 protein: CASSLYQGGDTDTQYF

V gene: TRBV29-1
J gene: TRBJ2-1
clone size: NA
D gene: TRBD2
CDR3 DNA: TGCAGCGTTGAGGCTTTAGTAGCGGGGCACAATGAGCAGTTCTTC
CDR3 protein: CSVEALVAGHNEQFF

V gene: TRBV11-2
J gene: TRBJ2-3
clone size: NA
D gene: NA
CDR3 DNA: TGTGCCAGCAGCTTAGTTGCAGATACGCAGTATTTT
CDR3 protein: CASSLVADTQYF

V gene: TRBV29-1
J gene: TRBJ2-2
clone size: few
D gene: NA
CDR3 DNA: TGCAGCGTCCACCAGGAGAACACCGGGGAGCTGTTTTTT
CDR3 protein: CSVHQENTGELFF

V gene: TRBV5-6
J gene: TRBJ2-7
clone size: NA
D gene: TRBD1
CDR3 DNA: TGTGCCAGCAGCTGGGACAGGGGTCCCTACGAGCAGTACTTC
CDR3 protein: CASSWDRGPYEQYF

V gene: TRBV27
J gene: TRBJ1-2
clone size: NA
D gene: NA
CDR3 DNA: TGTGCCAGCAGTTTCATGGGGGCAGGGTATGGCTACACCTTC
CDR3 protein: CASSFMGAGYGYTF